The clone carrying this T cell receptor beta chain was counted a few times. This sample was included in a study of chronic HIV infection and antiretroviral therapy. Germline V gene lookup returns CDR1 WSHSY and CDR2 SAAADI. This CDR3 contains 14 residues. V lost 7 bases to trimming and J lost 4 bases; unmatched junction nucleotides: 8. TCRdb reprocessed the 5' RACE reads with MiXCR, giving one entry per CDR3 protein. The table has roughly 50,000 distinct CDR3 sequences, 19% seen once. The gene calls are TRBV10-2 and TRBJ1-1, with 8 bases aligning to TRBD1. The sequence derives from an adult who had HIV and had not received antiretroviral therapy, or was an uninfected healthy control (not recorded which). The sequenced material came from peripheral blood. The chain's CDR3 is CASMDRVYFTEAFF. The CDR3 DNA follows: TGCGCCAGCATGGACAGGGTATATTTCACTGAAGCTTTCTTT.